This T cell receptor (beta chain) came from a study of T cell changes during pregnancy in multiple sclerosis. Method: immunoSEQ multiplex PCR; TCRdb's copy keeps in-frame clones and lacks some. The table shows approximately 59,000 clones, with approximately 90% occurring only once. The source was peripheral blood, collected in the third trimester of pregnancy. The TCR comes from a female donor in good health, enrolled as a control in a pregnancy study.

The CDR3 nucleotides are TGTGCCAGCAGGCCCATGACAGGGAATTATGGCTACACCTTC. Amino acids: CASRPMTGNYGYTF. The rearrangement links TRBV28 to TRBJ1-2, with 7 bases that match TRBD1. The junction had 9 bases not matched to a gene; V was cut back by 6 bases and J by 5 bases. The length of the CDR3 is 14 residues. CDR1 is MDHEN and CDR2 is SYDVKM in the germline V gene.